This T cell receptor (beta chain) was identified during a study of blood T cell repertoires in COVID-19. Overall study context: Acute and convalescent COVID-19 samples came from the United States, Italy and Spain.

The Seattle patients joined while their infection was active and were tracked longitudinally afterward. As processed by the authors: Reference gene primer amplification yielded estimated nucleated cell counts. Data came from immunoSEQ multiplex PCR; TCRdb stores just in-frame clones and leaves some out. V, J and clone size were drawn from that table, and D and trimming were deduced from the DNA. The profile shows roughly 57,000 clones, about three quarters of them singletons. J gave up 7 bases and V 6 bases, and 10 bases lay outside the gene matches. The CDR3 totals 16 residues. In germline, CDR1 is MNHNY, CDR2 SVGAGI (reference sequence).

The material sequenced was peripheral blood. This chain joins TRBV6-6 and TRBJ2-1, with TRBD1 matching 12 bases. The sequence came from a man aged 25 to 45 with COVID-19, enrolled during active disease. DNA of the CDR3: TGTGCCAGCAGCCCCACAGGGGACAGGGGGCGGAATGAGCAGTTCTTC. Encoded protein: CASSPTGDRGRNEQFF.